This TCR beta chain came from a study of spatial heterogeneity in lung cancer. Across the study: More beta-chain than alpha-chain sequences were consistently detected.

Individual TCR cDNA molecules each bore their own unique molecular identifier. A single record per CDR3 protein comes from TCRdb applying MiXCR to the 5' RACE reads. Among 25,000 or so distinct CDR3 sequences listed, 4% to 6% were seen once. General observations from the study: At tumor resection, ubiquitous expanded TCRs were detected in blood more often than later.

Time point indicated: sample taken at primary tumor resection. In each case, whole RNA from tumor, nontumor lung or frozen PBMC was sequenced unsorted. This clonotype was observed many times. The antigen is unknown. Material: PBMCs, obtained at surgery. This sequence originates from a male donor with early-stage non-small cell lung cancer.

In DNA, the CDR3 is TGTGCCAGCAGCGTTGCTATGGGTGAGCAGTTCTTC. This encodes CASSVAMGEQFF. This chain connects TRBV9 to TRBJ2-1; D remains ambiguous. From germline, CDR1 is SGDLS and CDR2 YYNGEE. Between the trimmed V and J ends, which lost 2 bases and 9 bases, there was a span of 9 bases. The CDR3 length is 12 residues.